This TCR beta chain comes out of a study of Ad26.COV2.S vaccination and SARS-CoV-2 variants. Study in general: Donor allocation was to the COV1001 Ad26.COV2.S trial arm.

Treatment here: some 19 received Ad26.COV2.S at low or high dose, single or two shots; several received placebo; per-sample allocation not given. The samples were gathered on day 63 after the first injection of vaccine or placebo. This table comes from immunoSEQ multiplex PCR, and its TCRdb copy is limited to in-frame clones, with some not included. The data hold roughly 700,000 clones, with about 90% observed a single time. V was shortened by 3 bases and J by 1 base, with 13 bases between the two germline ends. The CDR3 is made up of 14 amino acids. Germline V gene sequence: CDR1 DFQATT, CDR2 SNEGSKA (reference sequence).

This sequence joins TRBV20-1 and TRBJ2-7; D may be TRBD2 (6 bases). Sequenced material: peripheral blood, taken in a trial of Ad26.COV2.S vaccine versus placebo. This TCR derives from a person between 18 and 60 years old who received the Ad26.COV2.S COVID-19 vaccine or a placebo. DNA for the CDR3: TGCAGTGCTAGTAGCGGCTTAGCTTCCTACGAGCAGTACTTC. Translating it yields CSASSGLASYEQYF.